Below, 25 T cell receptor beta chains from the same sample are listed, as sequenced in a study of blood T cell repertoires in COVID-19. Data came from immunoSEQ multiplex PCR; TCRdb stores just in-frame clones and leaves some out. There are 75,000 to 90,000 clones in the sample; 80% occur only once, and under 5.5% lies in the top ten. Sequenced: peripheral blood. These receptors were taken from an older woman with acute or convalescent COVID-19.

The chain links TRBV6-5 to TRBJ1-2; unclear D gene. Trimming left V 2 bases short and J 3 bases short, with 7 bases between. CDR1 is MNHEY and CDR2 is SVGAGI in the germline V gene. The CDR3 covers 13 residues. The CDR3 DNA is TGTGCCAGCAGTTACGAGGGTGACTATGGCTACACCTTC. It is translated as CASSYEGDYGYTF.

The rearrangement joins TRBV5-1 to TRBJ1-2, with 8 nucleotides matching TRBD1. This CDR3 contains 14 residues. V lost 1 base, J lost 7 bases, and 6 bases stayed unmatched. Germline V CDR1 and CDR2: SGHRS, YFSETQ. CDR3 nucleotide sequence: TGCGCCAGCAGCTTGAAGGGACAGGAGGGTGGCTACACCTTC. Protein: CASSLKGQEGGYTF.

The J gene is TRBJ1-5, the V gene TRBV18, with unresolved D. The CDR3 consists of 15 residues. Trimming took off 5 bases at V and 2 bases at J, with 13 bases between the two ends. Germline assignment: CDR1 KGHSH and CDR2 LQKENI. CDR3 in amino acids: CASSETPQGNQPQHF. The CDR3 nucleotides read TGTGCCAGCTCAGAGACTCCCCAAGGCAATCAGCCCCAGCATTTT.

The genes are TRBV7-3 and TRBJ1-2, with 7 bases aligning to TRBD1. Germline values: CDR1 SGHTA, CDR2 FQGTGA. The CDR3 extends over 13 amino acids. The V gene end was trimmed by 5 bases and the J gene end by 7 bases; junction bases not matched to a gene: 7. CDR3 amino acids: CASSPLTGAGYTF. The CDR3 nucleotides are TGTGCCAGCAGCCCCCTTACAGGGGCTGGCTACACCTTC.

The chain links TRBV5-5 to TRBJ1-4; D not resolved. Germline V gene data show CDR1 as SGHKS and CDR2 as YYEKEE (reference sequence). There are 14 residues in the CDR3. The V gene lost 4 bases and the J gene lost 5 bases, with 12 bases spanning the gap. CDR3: CASSLPGFNEKLFF. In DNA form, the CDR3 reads TGTGCCAGCAGCCTACCGGGGTTCAATGAAAAACTGTTTTTT.

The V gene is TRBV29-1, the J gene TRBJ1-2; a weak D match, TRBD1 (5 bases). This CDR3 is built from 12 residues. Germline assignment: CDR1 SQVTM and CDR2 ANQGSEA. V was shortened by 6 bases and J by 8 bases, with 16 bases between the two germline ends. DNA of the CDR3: TGCAGCGTGTGGGGACTAAAGGACGGCTACACCTTC. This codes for CSVWGLKDGYTF.

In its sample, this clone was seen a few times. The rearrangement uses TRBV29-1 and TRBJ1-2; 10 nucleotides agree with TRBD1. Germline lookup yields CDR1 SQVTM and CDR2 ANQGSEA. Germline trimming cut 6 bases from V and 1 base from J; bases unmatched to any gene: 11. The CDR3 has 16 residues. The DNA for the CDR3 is TGCAGCGTCGACCGGAGGGGACAGGGGATTAACTATGGCTACACCTTC. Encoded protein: CSVDRRGQGINYGYTF. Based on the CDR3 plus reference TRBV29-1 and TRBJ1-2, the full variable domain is SAVISQKPSRDICQRGTSLTIQCQVDSQVTMMFWYRQQPGQSLTLIATANQGSEATYESGFVIDKFPISRPNLTFSTLTVSNMSPEDSSIYLCSVDRRGQGINYGYTFGSGTRLTVV.

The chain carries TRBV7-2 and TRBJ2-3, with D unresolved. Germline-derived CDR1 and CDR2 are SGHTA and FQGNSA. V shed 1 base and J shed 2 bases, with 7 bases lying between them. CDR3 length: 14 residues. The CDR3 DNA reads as TGTGCCAGCAGCTTAGAACTGAACACAGATACGCAGTATTTT. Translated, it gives CASSLELNTDTQYF.

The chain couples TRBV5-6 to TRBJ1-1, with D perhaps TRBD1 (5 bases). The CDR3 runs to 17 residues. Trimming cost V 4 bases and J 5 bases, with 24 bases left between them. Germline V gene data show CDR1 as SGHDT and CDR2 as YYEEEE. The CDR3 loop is CASSVYGTRSAVTEAFF. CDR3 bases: TGTGCCAGCAGCGTCTATGGGACTCGGTCGGCAGTGACTGAAGCTTTCTTT.

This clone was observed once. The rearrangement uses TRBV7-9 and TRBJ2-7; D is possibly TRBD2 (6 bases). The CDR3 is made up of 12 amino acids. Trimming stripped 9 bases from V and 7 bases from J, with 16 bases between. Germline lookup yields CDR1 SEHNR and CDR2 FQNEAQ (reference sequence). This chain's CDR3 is CASRDGRGEQYF. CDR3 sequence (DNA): TGTGCCAGTCGGGACGGTCGGGGGGAGCAGTACTTC. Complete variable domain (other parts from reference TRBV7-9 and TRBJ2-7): DTGVSQNPRHKITKRGQNVTFRCDPISEHNRLYWYRQTLGQGPEFLTYFQNEAQLEKSRLLSDRFSAERPKGSFSTLEIQRTEQGDSAMYLCASRDGRGEQYFGPGTRLTVT.

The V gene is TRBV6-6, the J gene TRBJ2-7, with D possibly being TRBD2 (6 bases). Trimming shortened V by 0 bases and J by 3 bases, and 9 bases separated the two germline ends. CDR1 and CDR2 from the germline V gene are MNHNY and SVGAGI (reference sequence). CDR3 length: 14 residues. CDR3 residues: CASSYSPGDYEQYF. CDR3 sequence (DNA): TGTGCCAGCAGTTACTCGCCGGGGGACTACGAGCAGTACTTC.

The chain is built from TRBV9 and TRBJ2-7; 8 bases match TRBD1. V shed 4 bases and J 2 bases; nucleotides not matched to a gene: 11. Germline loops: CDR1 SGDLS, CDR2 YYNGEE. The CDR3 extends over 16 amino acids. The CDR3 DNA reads TGTGCCAGCAGCCCTTTAGGACAGGGCCTAGCCTACGAGCAGTACTTC. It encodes CASSPLGQGLAYEQYF.

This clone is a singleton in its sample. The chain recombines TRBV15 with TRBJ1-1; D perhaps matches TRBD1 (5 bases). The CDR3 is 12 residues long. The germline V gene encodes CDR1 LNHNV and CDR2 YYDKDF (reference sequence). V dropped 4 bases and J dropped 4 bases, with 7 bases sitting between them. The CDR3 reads CATSIGGTEAFF. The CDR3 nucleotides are TGTGCCACCAGCATCGGGGGCACTGAAGCTTTCTTT.

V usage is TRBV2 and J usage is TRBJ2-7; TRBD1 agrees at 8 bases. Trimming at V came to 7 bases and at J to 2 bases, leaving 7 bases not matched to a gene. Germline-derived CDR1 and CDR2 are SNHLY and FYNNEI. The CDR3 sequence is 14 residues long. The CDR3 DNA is TGTGCCAGCACCAGACAGGGGTTAACCTACGAGCAGTACTTC. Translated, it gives CASTRQGLTYEQYF.

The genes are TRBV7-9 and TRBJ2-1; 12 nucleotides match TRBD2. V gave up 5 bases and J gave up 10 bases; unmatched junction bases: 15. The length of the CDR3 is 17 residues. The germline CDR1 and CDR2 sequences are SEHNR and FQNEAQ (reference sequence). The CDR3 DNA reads TGTGCCAGCAGCCCCCCCGCGGCTAGCGGGGGGGGCAACGAGCAGTTCTTC. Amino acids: CASSPPAASGGGNEQFF.

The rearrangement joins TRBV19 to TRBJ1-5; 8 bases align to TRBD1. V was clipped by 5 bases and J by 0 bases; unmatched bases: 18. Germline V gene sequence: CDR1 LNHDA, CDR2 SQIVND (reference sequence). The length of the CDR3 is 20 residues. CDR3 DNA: TGTGCCAGTAGTGTTAAGAGGTGGGGAACAGGGGGGGCTAGCAATCAGCCCCAGCATTTT. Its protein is CASSVKRWGTGGASNQPQHF.

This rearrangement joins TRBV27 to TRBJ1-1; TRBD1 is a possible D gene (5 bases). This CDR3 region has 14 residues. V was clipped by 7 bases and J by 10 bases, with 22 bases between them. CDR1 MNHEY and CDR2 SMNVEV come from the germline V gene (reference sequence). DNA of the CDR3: TGTGCCAGCAAACAATATGGGGGGGTGAGTGCAGCTTTCTTT. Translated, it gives CASKQYGGVSAAFF.

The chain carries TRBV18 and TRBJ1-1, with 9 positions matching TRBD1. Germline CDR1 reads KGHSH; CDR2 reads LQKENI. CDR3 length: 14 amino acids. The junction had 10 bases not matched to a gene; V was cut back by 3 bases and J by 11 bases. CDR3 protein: CASSPRQGEVGAFF. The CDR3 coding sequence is TGTGCCAGCTCACCCAGACAGGGGGAAGTGGGGGCTTTCTTT.

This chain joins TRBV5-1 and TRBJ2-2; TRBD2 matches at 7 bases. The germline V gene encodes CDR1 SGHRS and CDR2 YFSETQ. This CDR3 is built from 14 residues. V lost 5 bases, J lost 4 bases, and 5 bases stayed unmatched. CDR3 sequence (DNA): TGCGCCAGCAGTCCGACTAGCCCCACCGGGGAGCTGTTTTTT. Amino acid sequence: CASSPTSPTGELFF.

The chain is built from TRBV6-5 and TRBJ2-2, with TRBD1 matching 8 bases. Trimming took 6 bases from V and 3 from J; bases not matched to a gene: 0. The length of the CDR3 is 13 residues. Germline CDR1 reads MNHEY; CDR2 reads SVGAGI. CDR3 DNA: TGTGCCAGCAGACAGGGGGACACCGGGGAGCTGTTTTTT. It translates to CASRQGDTGELFF.

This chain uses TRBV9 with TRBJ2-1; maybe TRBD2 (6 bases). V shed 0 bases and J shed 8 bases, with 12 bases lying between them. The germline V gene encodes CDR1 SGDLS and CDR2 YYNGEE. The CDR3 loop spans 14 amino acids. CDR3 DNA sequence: TGTGCCAGCAGCGTAGGAGGTTTAGCGGATGAGCAGTTCTTC. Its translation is CASSVGGLADEQFF.

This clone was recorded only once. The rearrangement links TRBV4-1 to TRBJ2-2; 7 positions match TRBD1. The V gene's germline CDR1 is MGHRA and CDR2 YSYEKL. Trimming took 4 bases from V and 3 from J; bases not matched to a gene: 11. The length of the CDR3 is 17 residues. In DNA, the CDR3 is TGCGCCAGCAGCCGCGATACCTCGACAGGGTACACCGGGGAGCTGTTTTTT. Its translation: CASSRDTSTGYTGELFF.

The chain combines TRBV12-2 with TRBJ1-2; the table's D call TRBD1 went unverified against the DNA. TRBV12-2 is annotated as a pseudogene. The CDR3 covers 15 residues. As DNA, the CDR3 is TGTGCAAGTCGCTTAGCCGGCGAACAGAACTATGGCTACACCTTC. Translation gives CASRLAGEQNYGYTF.

The CDR3 bases are TGTGCCAGCAGCCCCGGGACTAGAGGGATCACCGGGGAGCTGTTTTTT. Translating it yields CASSPGTRGITGELFF. This sequence joins TRBV7-6 and TRBJ2-2; 8 positions match TRBD2. CDR1 and CDR2 from the germline V gene are SGHVS and FNYEAQ. With 5 bases clipped from V and 4 bases from J, the junction kept 9 bases outside the gene matches. The CDR3 extends over 16 amino acids.

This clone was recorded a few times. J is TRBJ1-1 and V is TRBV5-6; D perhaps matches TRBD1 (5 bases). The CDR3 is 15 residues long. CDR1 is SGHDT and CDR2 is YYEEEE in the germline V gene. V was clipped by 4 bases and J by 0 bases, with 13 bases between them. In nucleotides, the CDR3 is TGTGCCAGCAGCCCAAACAGGCTCATGAACACTGAAGCTTTCTTT. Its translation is CASSPNRLMNTEAFF. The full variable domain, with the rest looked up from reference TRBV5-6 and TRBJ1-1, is DAGVTQSPTHLIKTRGQQVTLRCSPKSGHDTVSWYQQALGQGPQFIFQYYEEEERQRGNFPDRFSGHQFPNYSSELNVNALLLGDSALYLCASSPNRLMNTEAFFGQGTRLTVV.